One sample yielded the 25 T cell receptor beta chains listed below, sequenced in a study of persistence of HIV-infected CD4 T cells. These receptors are not linked to any known antigen. Cells were stimulated with overlapping HIV-1 Gag 15-mer peptides. Sorted nonresponding memory CD4+ T cells were CD40L-negative, CD69-negative, CD45RO-high. The libraries were made with immunoSEQ version 4 in survey mode. Some clones are missing from TCRdb's copy, which holds only in-frame ones; the method was immunoSEQ multiplex PCR. The table records about 64,000 clones, 65% to 75% of them present only once. This sample comprised CD4+ T cells sorted from PBMCs after approximately 18-hour stimulation, obtained from a patient who received antiretroviral therapy. Every receptor here comes from an adult man with HIV who was CMV-seropositive.

This chain uses TRBV5-8 with TRBJ2-6, with D possibly TRBD2 on 6 matching bases. Trimming left V 0 bases short and J 2 bases short, with 12 bases between. CDR1 is SGHTS, CDR2 YDEGEE, per germline. This CDR3 contains 17 residues. The CDR3 loop reads CASSLDGGQTGANVLTF. CDR3 nucleotide sequence: TGTGCCAGCAGCTTGGACGGGGGTCAAACTGGGGCCAACGTCCTGACTTTC.

This chain connects TRBV2 to TRBJ1-5, with 9 bases identical to TRBD1. The CDR3 spans 15 residues. The V gene's germline CDR1 is SNHLY and CDR2 FYNNEI. J was trimmed by 4 bases and V by 3 bases; bases with no gene match: 4. CDR3 DNA: TGTGCCAGCAGTGATAAGACAGGGGGGAATCAGCCCCAGCATTTT. It encodes CASSDKTGGNQPQHF.

V usage is TRBV2 and J usage is TRBJ2-1; D is uncertain. Germline CDR1 reads SNHLY; CDR2 reads FYNNEI. The length of the CDR3 is 12 residues. V lost 6 bases and J 8 bases, leaving 11 bases between the germline ends. The CDR3 loop is CASRAYVDEQFF. The CDR3 DNA is TGTGCCAGCAGAGCTTACGTCGATGAGCAGTTCTTC. The variable domain in full, with the rest retrieved from reference TRBV2 and TRBJ2-1, is EPEVTQTPSHQVTQMGQEVILRCVPISNHLYFYWYRQILGQKVEFLVSFYNNEISEKSEIFDDQFSVERPDGSNFTLKIRSTKLEDSAMYFCASRAYVDEQFFGPGTRLTVL.

V and J are TRBV5-6 and TRBJ1-6, with D maybe TRBD1 (6 bases). Trimming took 2 bases from V and 5 from J, leaving 23 bases between them. The CDR3 loop spans 19 amino acids. Germline V gene lookup returns CDR1 SGHDT and CDR2 YYEEEE. The CDR3: CASSFTGRRGRVHNSPLHF. CDR3 in DNA: TGTGCCAGCAGCTTCACGGGGAGGAGGGGGAGAGTGCATAATTCACCCCTCCACTTT. The full variable domain, in which reference TRBV5-6 and TRBJ1-6 provide the parts outside the CDR3, is DAGVTQSPTHLIKTRGQQVTLRCSPKSGHDTVSWYQQALGQGPQFIFQYYEEEERQRGNFPDRFSGHQFPNYSSELNVNALLLGDSALYLCASSFTGRRGRVHNSPLHFGNGTRLTVT.

The rearrangement joins TRBV4-1 to TRBJ1-5; TRBD1 aligns across 8 bases. J gave up 2 bases and V 1 base, and 4 bases lay outside the gene matches. CDR1 and CDR2 from the germline V gene are MGHRA and YSYEKL. CDR3 size: 16 residues. The CDR3 DNA reads as TGCGCCAGCAGCCAAGCAGGACAGGGTCGCAATCAGCCCCAGCATTTT. Its protein is CASSQAGQGRNQPQHF.

CDR3 loop: CASSPQAGGRDTQYF. The DNA of the CDR3 is TGTGCCAGCTCACCTCAGGCAGGGGGTCGGGATACGCAGTATTTT. The chain carries TRBV18 and TRBJ2-3; 7 positions agree with TRBD1. The V segment lost 3 bases and the J segment 6 bases; nucleotides outside the gene matches: 9. The CDR3 is 15 amino acids. Germline V gene sequence: CDR1 KGHSH, CDR2 LQKENI.

The genes are TRBV7-6 and TRBJ2-1, with 11 positions matching TRBD2. Unmatched junction bases numbered 4, after V lost 5 bases and J lost 4 bases. The CDR3 has 15 amino acids. From germline, CDR1 is SGHVS and CDR2 FNYEAQ. The CDR3 DNA reads TGTGCCAGCAGCCCCTCTAGCGGGGGGTACAATGAGCAGTTCTTC. As protein: CASSPSSGGYNEQFF.

This clone was observed a single time. This chain uses TRBV11-2 with TRBJ2-1; 10 bases are shared with TRBD2. CDR3 length equals 15 residues. The V gene end was trimmed by 5 bases and the J gene end by 5 bases; junction bases not matched to a gene: 6. CDR1 and CDR2 from the germline V gene are SGHAT and FQNNGV. The CDR3 spells CASSIQRGGHNEQFF. In DNA form, the CDR3 reads TGTGCCAGCAGCATTCAGCGGGGGGGCCACAATGAGCAGTTCTTC.

Only one count was recorded for this clone. The chain employs TRBV3-1 (or the pseudogene TRBV3-2) and TRBJ1-1; 10 nucleotides align to TRBD1. Unmatched junction bases numbered 7, after V lost 1 base and J lost 11 bases. The CDR3 has 14 amino acids. Germline V gene sequence: CDR1 LGHDT, CDR2 YNNKEL (reference sequence). The CDR3: CASSQADRGLEAFF. The CDR3 DNA is TGTGCCAGCAGCCAAGCTGACAGGGGGCTGGAGGCTTTCTTT.

CDR3 nucleotides: TGTGCCAGTAGTCCTCAGCGTGGCGAGCAGTACTTC. Translated, it gives CASSPQRGEQYF. This chain joins TRBV19 and TRBJ2-7; no definite D call. The CDR3 covers 12 residues. Trimming took 5 bases from V and 6 from J, leaving 11 bases between them. CDR1 is LNHDA and CDR2 is SQIVND in the germline V gene (reference sequence).

The chain uses TRBV18 and TRBJ1-2; possibly TRBD1 for D (5 bases). Per the germline V gene, CDR1 is KGHSH and CDR2 is LQKENI. The CDR3 runs 16 residues. Trimming removed 3 bases at V and 4 bases at J, with 18 bases between. CDR3 coding DNA: TGTGCCAGCTCACCCGGGGACGAGGCAACCCGCTATGGCTACACCTTC. Its protein product is CASSPGDEATRYGYTF.

The chain couples TRBV2 to TRBJ2-3; D possibly corresponds to TRBD2 (6 bases). Germline V CDR1 and CDR2: SNHLY, FYNNEI. CDR3 length: 14 amino acids. V was shortened by 4 bases and J by 6 bases, with 14 bases between the two germline ends. CDR3 coding DNA: TGTGCCAGCAGTGGTACGGGACTGGTCGATACGCAGTATTTT. Translating gives CASSGTGLVDTQYF.

The rearrangement joins TRBV20-1 to TRBJ1-1; TRBD1 is a possible D gene (5 bases). Per germline, CDR1 DFQATT and CDR2 SNEGSKA (reference sequence). This CDR3 is built from 11 residues. The CDR3 DNA reads TGCCACACGGGGGTAAGGACTGAAGCTTTCTTT. As protein: CHTGVRTEAFF.

The chain joins TRBV11-3 to TRBJ2-2; no definite D call. Germline values: CDR1 SGHNT, CDR2 YENEEA. The V and J ends lost 6 bases and 0 bases respectively, with 5 bases between them. The CDR3 is 13 residues long. This chain's CDR3 is CASRVANTGELFF. The CDR3 region has the DNA TGTGCCAGCAGGGTTGCGAACACCGGGGAGCTGTTTTTT.

The CDR3 here is CASSPSGANYGYTF. Written as DNA, the CDR3 is TGTGCCAGCAGTCCCAGTGGGGCTAACTATGGCTACACCTTC. The V and J genes are TRBV28 and TRBJ1-2; D is ambiguous. The CDR3 sequence is 14 residues long. V was cut by 5 bases and J by 0 bases, with 10 bases left in between. Per germline, CDR1 MDHEN and CDR2 SYDVKM.

The chain recombines TRBV14 with TRBJ1-2, with 8 bases fitting TRBD1. This CDR3 spans 16 amino acids. V lost 1 base, J lost 4 bases, and 8 bases stayed unmatched. Germline lookup yields CDR1 SGHDN and CDR2 FVKESK. CDR3 protein: CASSQGGQARGYGYTF. CDR3 nucleotide sequence: TGTGCCAGCAGCCAAGGGGGACAGGCCCGTGGCTATGGCTACACCTTC.

This chain connects TRBV7-3 to TRBJ2-1; D call uncertain. V dropped 3 bases and J dropped 4 bases, with 7 bases sitting between them. The germline V gene has CDR1 SGHTA and CDR2 FQGTGA. CDR3 length: 13 residues. The CDR3 coding sequence is TGTGCCAGCAGCTTGGGGATTTACAATGAGCAGTTCTTC. It codes for CASSLGIYNEQFF.

This chain joins TRBV5-1 and TRBJ1-2; 8 bases fit TRBD1. The junction had 7 bases not matched to a gene; V was cut back by 4 bases and J by 2 bases. Germline lookup yields CDR1 SGHRS and CDR2 YFSETQ. This CDR3 has 15 residues. Here the CDR3 reads CASSPGTGENYGYTF. The CDR3 region has the DNA TGCGCCAGCAGCCCCGGGACAGGAGAAAACTATGGCTACACCTTC.

V is TRBV3-1 (or the pseudogene TRBV3-2) and J is TRBJ2-1, with 7 bases fitting TRBD2. Germline assignment: CDR1 LGHDT and CDR2 YNNKEL (reference sequence). This CDR3 has 16 amino acids. The ends lost 0 bases at V and 4 bases at J; junction bases unmatched: 6. CDR3 residues: CASSQERTGGYNEQFF. CDR3 DNA sequence: TGTGCCAGCAGCCAAGAACGAACGGGGGGTTACAATGAGCAGTTCTTC.

In the case of this clone: Additional DNA sequences in this sample encode the identical CDR3. The chain employs TRBV7-2 and TRBJ1-2; D is unresolved. CDR1 is SGHTA and CDR2 is FQGNSA in the germline V gene. V was clipped by 2 bases and J by 8 bases, with 9 bases between them. The CDR3 extends over 12 amino acids. The CDR3 DNA is TGTGCCAGCAGCTTACGCGGTTACGGCTACACCTTC. This gives the protein CASSLRGYGYTF.

This chain links TRBV18 with TRBJ2-6; no firm D call. The CDR3 runs to 18 residues. V lost 4 bases and J 0 bases, leaving 16 bases between the germline ends. Looked up from germline, CDR1 is KGHSH and CDR2 is LQKENI. CDR3 loop: CASSRSLTVSSGANVLTF. CDR3 in DNA: TGTGCCAGCTCACGAAGCTTAACAGTCAGCTCTGGGGCCAACGTCCTGACTTTC.

The rearrangement links TRBV6-1 to TRBJ2-7; D unresolved. Trimming cost V 1 base and J 3 bases, with 7 bases left between them. This CDR3 is 13 amino acids long. Germline V lookup: CDR1 MNHNS, CDR2 SASEGT. In DNA, the CDR3 is TGTGCCAGCAGTGAAGACCAGATCTACGAGCAGTACTTC. Its translation: CASSEDQIYEQYF.

The V gene is TRBV29-1, the J gene TRBJ1-5; D call uncertain. CDR3 length: 14 amino acids. Germline CDR1 is SQVTM and CDR2 is ANQGSEA. V was trimmed by 7 bases and J by 4 bases, leaving 17 bases between them. The CDR3 here is CSALEGDGNQPQHF. The CDR3 region has the DNA TGCAGCGCCCTGGAAGGAGACGGGAATCAGCCCCAGCATTTT.

V gene TRBV5-5 combines with J gene TRBJ2-7, with D possibly called TRBD1 or TRBD2 (7 bases each). CDR3 length equals 14 residues. The V gene's germline CDR1 is SGHKS and CDR2 YYEKEE (reference sequence). The V and J ends lost 5 bases and 4 bases respectively, with 16 bases between them. The CDR3 sequence is CASRGAGGGYEQYF. CDR3 nucleotide sequence: TGTGCCAGCAGAGGGGCAGGGGGAGGGTACGAGCAGTACTTC.

The genes are TRBV15 and TRBJ2-5; 9 bases line up with TRBD1. Germline CDR1 LNHNV, CDR2 YYDKDF (reference sequence). The J segment lost 5 bases and the V segment lost 0 bases, leaving 7 bases of the junction unmatched. The CDR3 loop spans 16 amino acids. The CDR3 sequence: CATSREQGAFGETQYF. The CDR3 coding sequence is TGTGCCACCAGCAGAGAACAGGGGGCTTTCGGGGAGACCCAGTACTTC.